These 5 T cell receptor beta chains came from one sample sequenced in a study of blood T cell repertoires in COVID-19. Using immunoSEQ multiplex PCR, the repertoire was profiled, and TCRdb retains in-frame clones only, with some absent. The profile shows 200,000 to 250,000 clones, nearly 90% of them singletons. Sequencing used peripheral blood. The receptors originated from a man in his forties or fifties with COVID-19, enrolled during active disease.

The CDR3 loop is CASSIGPGQGASDYGYTF. CDR3 bases: TGTGCCAGTAGTATTGGGCCGGGACAGGGGGCTAGTGACTATGGCTACACCTTC. The V and J genes are TRBV19 and TRBJ1-2; 12 bases map to TRBD1. This CDR3 contains 18 residues. The V segment lost 3 bases and the J segment 3 bases; nucleotides outside the gene matches: 11. Germline V gene sequence: CDR1 LNHDA, CDR2 SQIVND (reference sequence).

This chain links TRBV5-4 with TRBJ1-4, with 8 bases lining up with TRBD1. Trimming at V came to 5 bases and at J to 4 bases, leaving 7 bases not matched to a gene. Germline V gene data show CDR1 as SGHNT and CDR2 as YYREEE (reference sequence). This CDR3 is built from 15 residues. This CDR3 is CASSSQGASNEKLFF. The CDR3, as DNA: TGTGCCAGCAGTTCGCAGGGGGCGAGTAATGAAAAACTGTTTTTT.

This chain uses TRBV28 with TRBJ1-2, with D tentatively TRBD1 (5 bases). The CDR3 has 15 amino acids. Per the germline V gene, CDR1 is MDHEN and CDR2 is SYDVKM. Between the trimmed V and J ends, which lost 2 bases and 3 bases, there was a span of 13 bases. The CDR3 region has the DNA TGTGCCAGCAGTTTAGTAGGGGCGGTTGACTATGGCTACACCTTC. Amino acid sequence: CASSLVGAVDYGYTF.

The CDR3 DNA reads as TGCGCCAGCAGCTTGGCCGCCAGCGGGGGGGCCGAGGATACGCAGTATTTT. Protein product: CASSLAASGGAEDTQYF. The J gene is TRBJ2-3, the V gene TRBV5-1, with 10 nucleotides matching TRBD2. The CDR3 extends over 17 amino acids. The germline CDR1 and CDR2 sequences are SGHRS and YFSETQ. V was pared by 0 bases and J by 6 bases, with 10 bases of the junction left unmatched.

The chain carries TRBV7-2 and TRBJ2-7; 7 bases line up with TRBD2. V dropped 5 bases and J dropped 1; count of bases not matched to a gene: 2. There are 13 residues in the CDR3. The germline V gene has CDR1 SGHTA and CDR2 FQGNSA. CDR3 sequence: CASSRGGSYEQYF. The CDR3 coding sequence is TGTGCCAGCAGCCGGGGAGGGTCCTACGAGCAGTACTTC.